This entry features one TCR beta chain sequence. Authors' processing steps: Amplifying reference gene primers gave estimates of nucleated cell counts. TCRdb's table, derived via immunoSEQ multiplex PCR, lists solely in-frame clones and lacks some. V and J calls and clone size come straight from that table; D and trimming were deduced from the DNA. In the table there are about 80,000 clones, just over 85% of which are singletons. This sample was included in a study of blood T cell repertoires in COVID-19. Study in general: Both acute and convalescent COVID-19 samples were obtained from the United States, Italy and Spain. T cells, B-cell-depleted T cells, or PBMCs supplied cDNA or gDNA.

Trimming cost V 4 bases and J 6 bases, with 18 bases left between them. The CDR3 extends over 15 amino acids. Germline V gene lookup returns CDR1 SNHLY and CDR2 FYNNEI. The receptor was derived from an elderly woman with acute or convalescent COVID-19. The chain is built from TRBV2 and TRBJ1-1; D may be TRBD1 (6 bases). Sequencing was carried out using peripheral blood. CDR3 residues: CASSGQGIGVAEAFF. CDR3 bases: TGTGCCAGCAGTGGGCAGGGGATCGGGGTTGCTGAAGCTTTCTTT.